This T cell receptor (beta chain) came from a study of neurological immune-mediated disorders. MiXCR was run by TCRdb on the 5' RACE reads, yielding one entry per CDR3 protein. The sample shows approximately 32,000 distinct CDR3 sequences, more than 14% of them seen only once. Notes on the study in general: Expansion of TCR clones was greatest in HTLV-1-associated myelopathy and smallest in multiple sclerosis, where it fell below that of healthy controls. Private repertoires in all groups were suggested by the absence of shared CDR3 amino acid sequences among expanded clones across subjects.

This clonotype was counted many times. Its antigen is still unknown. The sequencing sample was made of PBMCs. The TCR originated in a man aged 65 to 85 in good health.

CDR3 region: CASSYAGSGNTIYF. For the CDR3, the DNA is TGTGCCAGCAGTTACGCCGGGTCTGGAAACACCATATATTTT. This sequence joins TRBV6-2 or TRBV6-3 and TRBJ1-3; D is undetermined. The germline CDR1 and CDR2 sequences are MNHEY and SVGEGT. CDR3 length equals 14 residues. V was cut by 2 bases and J by 1 base, with 6 bases left in between.